This T cell receptor beta chain was identified during a study of blood T cell repertoires in COVID-19. Study-wide background: Sources were T cells, B-cell-depleted T cells, or PBMCs; the material itself was cDNA or gDNA.

By its share, this clone is large. Using immunoSEQ multiplex PCR, the repertoire was profiled, and TCRdb retains in-frame clones only, with some absent. The sample lists about 120,000 clones, 76% occurring once. The sequence derives from a woman older than 75 with acute or convalescent COVID-19. The sample taken for sequencing was peripheral blood.

The CDR3 bases are TGTGCTAGTGGTTTGTTTAGCGGGGGAGCCTCCTACGAGCAGTACTTC. This sequence encodes CASGLFSGGASYEQYF. J is TRBJ2-7 and V is TRBV12-5, with 9 nucleotides matching TRBD2. Germline V lookup: CDR1 LGHNT, CDR2 FRNRAP. This CDR3 contains 16 residues. Germline trimming cut 2 bases from V and 0 bases from J; bases unmatched to any gene: 5.